A selection of T cell receptor beta chains follows, all from one sample in a study of T cells in localized non-small cell lung cancer. Here immunoSEQ multiplex PCR was the method, and the copy in TCRdb shows in-frame clones only, minus some. The data contain about 41,000 clones, about 88% of them singletons. Here the sequenced sample was peripheral blood, taken before any cancer treatment. The receptor source for this set is a woman between 18 and 55 years old with stage III lung adenocarcinoma. Both conserved end residues are part of each CDR3. A D gene is named only where the DNA matches it firmly. A row's size may be missing; if present it is once, few, many or a size class.

clone_size j_call v_call d_call cdr3_aa cdr3_nt
few TRBJ2-3 TRBV7-9 TRBD2 CASKSPSGGADTQYF TGTGCCAGCAAGTCACCTAGCGGGGGGGCGGATACGCAGTATTTT
. TRBJ1-6 TRBV6-6 TRBD1 CASIPTGTGANSPLHF TGTGCCAGCATACCAACGGGAACAGGGGCTAATTCACCCCTCCACTTT
few TRBJ1-5 TRBV5-1 TRBD1 CASSPGTGDQPQHF TGCGCCAGCAGCCCCGGGACAGGGGACCAGCCCCAGCATTTT
. TRBJ1-5 TRBV9 TRBD1 CASSAGGTGNQPQHF TGTGCCAGCAGCGCGGGGGGGACAGGGAATCAGCCCCAGCATTTT
. TRBJ2-3 TRBV2 . CASSNRRGTDTQYF TGTGCCAGCAGCAACAGAAGGGGTACAGATACGCAGTATTTT
. TRBJ2-5 TRBV30 . CAWSIRGETQYF TGTGCCTGGAGTATCCGAGGGGAGACCCAGTACTTC
. TRBJ1-5 TRBV4-1 . CASSQTGGKVGNQPQHF TGCGCCAGCAGCCAGACGGGCGGAAAGGTGGGCAATCAGCCCCAGCATTTT
. TRBJ2-2 TRBV9 TRBD1 CASSARGQGHLTGELFF TGTGCCAGCAGCGCCCGAGGACAGGGCCACCTCACCGGGGAGCTGTTTTTT
once TRBJ1-1 TRBV5-1 TRBD1 CASSWVPGQENTEAFF TGCGCCAGCAGCTGGGTCCCGGGACAGGAGAACACTGAAGCTTTCTTT
. TRBJ2-2 TRBV11-3 TRBD2 CASSLYGGKNTGELFF TGTGCCAGCAGCCTCTACGGGGGGAAAAACACCGGGGAGCTGTTTTTT
. TRBJ1-2 TRBV6-1 . CASSQRMSDGYTF TGTGCCAGCAGTCAAAGGATGAGCGATGGCTACACCTTC
. TRBJ1-2 TRBV7-2 TRBD1 CASSRAGQGGYGYTF TGTGCCAGCAGCCGTGCGGGACAGGGGGGCTATGGCTACACCTTC
. TRBJ1-2 TRBV20-1 . CSARQGSFYTF TGCAGTGCTAGGCAGGGGTCCTTCTACACCTTC
. TRBJ1-4 TRBV4-1 TRBD1 CASSRFPGQGITTNEKLFF TGCGCCAGCAGCCGGTTCCCGGGACAGGGGATCACAACTAATGAAAAACTGTTTTTT
. TRBJ1-6 TRBV5-1 TRBD1 CASSPGQDNSPLHF TGCGCCAGCAGCCCCGGACAGGATAATTCACCCCTCCACTTT
. TRBJ1-2 TRBV2 . CASTQEGGPTRGYTF TGTGCCAGCACCCAAGAGGGGGGCCCTACGCGCGGCTACACCTTC
. TRBJ1-2 TRBV5-6 TRBD1 CASSLTGGVRYGYTF TGTGCCAGCAGCTTGACAGGGGGCGTCCGCTATGGCTACACCTTC
. TRBJ2-1 TRBV6-5 TRBD2 CASSYSVGGAYNEQFF TGTGCCAGCAGTTACTCGGTCGGGGGGGCCTACAATGAGCAGTTCTTC
. TRBJ1-4 TRBV19 . CASSQDKFEKLFF TGTGCCAGTAGCCAAGACAAGTTTGAAAAACTGTTTTTT
. TRBJ2-3 TRBV10-1 TRBD2 CASSEGLAGSDTQYF TGCGCCAGCAGTGAGGGACTAGCGGGGTCAGATACGCAGTATTTT
. TRBJ1-2 TRBV11-2 . CASSLGRAYGYTF TGTGCCAGCAGCTTAGGCAGGGCCTATGGCTACACCTTC
. TRBJ1-4 TRBV19 . CASSISATNEKLFF TGTGCCAGTAGTATAAGTGCAACTAATGAAAAACTGTTTTTT
. TRBJ2-1 TRBV19 . CASSISRANNEQFF TGTGCCAGTAGTATTAGTCGGGCGAACAATGAGCAGTTCTTC
. TRBJ2-7 TRBV7-9 . CASSSSVEQYF TGTGCCAGCAGCTCCTCCGTTGAGCAGTACTTC
. TRBJ2-3 TRBV2 TRBD2 CASSSLAGGSGDTQYF TGTGCCAGCAGTTCGCTAGCGGGGGGATCGGGAGATACGCAGTATTTT
. TRBJ2-7 TRBV11-2 TRBD2 CASSLGGLAGKCEQYF TGTGCCAGCAGCTTAGGTGGACTAGCGGGTAAGTGCGAGCAGTACTTC
. TRBJ1-6 TRBV7-2 TRBD1 CASSASRGMNSPLHF TGTGCCAGCAGCGCTTCCAGGGGGATGAATTCACCCCTCCACTTT
once TRBJ1-1 TRBV7-9 . CASSLSPYGEVLNTEAFF TGTGCCAGCAGCTTATCCCCCTACGGGGAAGTTTTGAACACTGAAGCTTTCTTT
once TRBJ2-1 TRBV15 . CASTGFPSYNEQFF TGTGCCAGCACAGGATTCCCTTCTTACAATGAGCAGTTCTTC
. TRBJ1-5 TRBV19 . CASSPAANQPQHF TGTGCCAGTTCCCCCGCGGCTAATCAGCCCCAGCATTTT
. TRBJ2-7 TRBV5-1 . CASSLVSSGDEQYF TGCGCCAGCAGCTTGGTTAGTTCAGGTGACGAGCAGTACTTC
. TRBJ1-5 TRBV5-5 . CASSSYLAGPGRNQPQHF TGTGCCAGCAGCTCTTATTTGGCCGGGCCCGGGAGGAATCAGCCCCAGCATTTT
. TRBJ1-1 TRBV5-6 . CASSSRGGAAEAFF TGTGCCAGCAGTTCCAGGGGAGGGGCGGCTGAAGCTTTCTTT
once TRBJ2-5 TRBV2 TRBD2 CASTDGASGGQETQYF TGTGCCAGCACCGACGGGGCTAGCGGGGGCCAAGAGACCCAGTACTTC
. TRBJ1-2 TRBV29-1 TRBD1 CSATASTGNYGYTF TGCAGCGCCACCGCTTCGACAGGGAACTATGGCTACACCTTC
. TRBJ2-2 TRBV19 . CASSIGQNTGELFF TGTGCCAGTAGTATAGGCCAAAACACCGGGGAGCTGTTTTTT
. TRBJ2-3 TRBV19 TRBD2 CASSSNSGVADTQYF TGTGCCAGTAGTTCAAATAGCGGGGTGGCAGATACGCAGTATTTT
. TRBJ1-3 TRBV6-1 TRBD1 CASRQDRAGNTIYF TGTGCCAGCAGACAGGACAGGGCTGGAAACACCATATATTTT
. TRBJ1-2 TRBV21-1 . CASSKERVYGYTF TGTGCCAGCAGCAAAGAGAGGGTTTATGGCTACACCTTC
. TRBJ1-3 TRBV2 . CASSEWGSSGNTIYF TGTGCCAGCAGTGAATGGGGGAGCTCTGGAAACACCATATATTTT